These 19 T cell receptor beta chains were sequenced from one sample in a study of blood T cell repertoires in COVID-19. The data were produced by immunoSEQ multiplex PCR, yet TCRdb's version contains in-frame clones alone and is incomplete. Of over 200,000 clones in the sample, 87% were seen once. Sequenced sample: PBMCs or T cells enriched from blood (not recorded which). These TCRs come from a man aged 30 to 45 who had recovered from COVID-19.

V and J are TRBV27 and TRBJ2-7, with TRBD2 as a possible D gene (6 bases). Trimming removed 6 bases from V and 1 base from J, with 13 bases in between. CDR3 length: 14 residues. In germline, CDR1 is MNHEY, CDR2 SMNVEV (reference sequence). DNA for the CDR3: TGTGCCAGCAGCCTTCATGGGACTTCCTACGAGCAGTACTTC. This gives the protein CASSLHGTSYEQYF.

The genes are TRBV29-1 and TRBJ2-7, with 7 bases aligning to TRBD1. The CDR3 sequence is 13 residues long. From germline, CDR1 is SQVTM and CDR2 ANQGSEA. J lost 7 bases, V lost 6 bases, and 12 bases had no gene match. CDR3 DNA: TGCAGCGTCTGCCGGGACAGCTCAGGGGAGCAGTACTTC. It codes for CSVCRDSSGEQYF.

The V gene is TRBV19, the J gene TRBJ2-1, with D tentatively TRBD2 (6 bases). This CDR3 region has 12 residues. Germline assignment: CDR1 LNHDA and CDR2 SQIVND (reference sequence). V was trimmed by 1 base and J by 15 bases, leaving 13 bases between them. The CDR3 loop reads CASSIAGELWFF. The CDR3 DNA reads as TGTGCCAGTAGTATAGCGGGAGAACTATGGTTCTTC.

With respect to this clone: Distinct nucleotide sequences in the sample also encode this CDR3. V gene TRBV6-5 combines with J gene TRBJ2-5; 7 nucleotides match TRBD2. Unmatched junction bases numbered 5, after V lost 5 bases and J lost 5 bases. Germline V gene sequence: CDR1 MNHEY, CDR2 SVGAGI. CDR3 length: 13 amino acids. CDR3 region: CASSPRGGETQYF. In DNA form, the CDR3 reads TGTGCCAGCAGTCCCCGGGGAGGGGAGACCCAGTACTTC.

This clone was seen just once. The CDR3 DNA reads TGTGCCACCCAGCGGCACAGGGGATCGAGCGGGGAGCTGTTTTTT. It translates to CATQRHRGSSGELFF. The rearrangement joins TRBV19 to TRBJ2-2, with 7 bases matching TRBD1. V trimming: 10 bases; J trimming: 7 bases; junction bases outside the gene matches: 15. CDR1 is LNHDA, CDR2 SQIVND, per germline (reference sequence). The CDR3 length is 15 residues.

The chain recombines TRBV11-2 with TRBJ1-2; D is ambiguous. Between the trimmed V and J ends, which lost 1 base and 5 bases, there was a span of 11 bases. The CDR3 consists of 14 residues. Germline CDR1 and CDR2: SGHAT and FQNNGV. DNA of the CDR3: TGTGCCAGCAGCTTAGCCGGGGTGGGGTATGGCTACACCTTC. It codes for CASSLAGVGYGYTF.

V is TRBV9 and J is TRBJ1-4; 8 nucleotides agree with TRBD1. The CDR3 length is 13 residues. V lost 5 bases to trimming and J lost 9 bases; unmatched junction nucleotides: 6. The germline V gene encodes CDR1 SGDLS and CDR2 YYNGEE. In DNA form, the CDR3 reads TGTGCCAGCAGTGGAAGACAGGGGCAAAAACTGTTTTTT. Translation: CASSGRQGQKLFF.

The chain couples TRBV19 to TRBJ2-4, with TRBD1 matching over 7 bases. Germline values: CDR1 LNHDA, CDR2 SQIVND (reference sequence). There are 11 residues in the CDR3. J gave up 9 bases and V 6 bases, and 2 bases lay outside the gene matches. The DNA of the CDR3 is TGTGCCAGTAGGACAGGGAGCATTCAGTACTTC. It yields the protein CASRTGSIQYF.

The chain combines TRBV2 with TRBJ1-6; 7 nucleotides line up with TRBD1. The CDR3 is made up of 16 amino acids. CDR1 and CDR2 from the germline V gene are SNHLY and FYNNEI. The V and J ends lost 6 bases and 0 bases, in that order; junction bases with no gene match: 5. This CDR3 reads CASRGTVSSYNSPLHF. CDR3 bases: TGTGCCAGCAGGGGGACAGTGAGCTCCTATAATTCACCCCTCCACTTT.

The chain joins TRBV18 to TRBJ1-4; D is unclear. The CDR3 length is 18 residues. Germline V gene sequence: CDR1 KGHSH, CDR2 LQKENI. Trimming cost V 1 base and J 2 bases, with 17 bases left between them. As DNA, the CDR3 is TGTGCCAGCTCACCACAAAGGTCCGAGACAAGGACTAATGAAAAACTGTTTTTT. This codes for CASSPQRSETRTNEKLFF.

The chain uses TRBV11-2 and TRBJ2-7, with D maybe TRBD2 (5 bases). Deletions cut 5 bases from V and 3 bases from J, with 17 bases between. There are 15 residues in the CDR3. Germline V gene sequence: CDR1 SGHAT, CDR2 FQNNGV. The CDR3 loop reads CASSTLTGEGYEQYF. For the CDR3, the DNA is TGTGCCAGCAGCACCCTAACGGGCGAGGGCTACGAGCAGTACTTC.

The rearrangement links TRBV28 to TRBJ2-1; 9 bases are shared with TRBD2. J gave up 6 bases and V 5 bases, and 14 bases lay outside the gene matches. The CDR3 loop spans 17 amino acids. Germline loops: CDR1 MDHEN, CDR2 SYDVKM. In DNA form, the CDR3 reads TGTGCCAGCAGTCCTCGATACGGGACTAGCAACTCCAATGAGCAGTTCTTC. Protein: CASSPRYGTSNSNEQFF.

This sequence joins TRBV6-5 and TRBJ1-6; D is uncertain. Germline assignment: CDR1 MNHEY and CDR2 SVGAGI. V was trimmed by 7 bases and J by 6 bases, leaving 16 bases between them. This CDR3 spans 15 amino acids. The CDR3 region is CASTNSGFRNSPLHF. The CDR3 bases are TGTGCCAGCACCAACTCGGGGTTCCGTAATTCACCCCTCCACTTT.

The chain recombines TRBV5-8 with TRBJ1-4; D uncertain. V dropped 4 bases and J dropped 10 bases, with 20 bases sitting between them. CDR3 length: 15 residues. Germline CDR1 reads SGHTS; CDR2 reads YDEGEE. Written as DNA, the CDR3 is TGTGCCAGCAGCCTCAAGGGAGTGAGCGGAGGAAAACTGTTTTTT. It is translated as CASSLKGVSGGKLFF.

V gene TRBV6-5 combines with J gene TRBJ1-2, with a weak D call TRBD1 (6 bases). Trimming shortened V by 7 bases and J by 7 bases, and 16 bases separated the two germline ends. In germline, CDR1 is MNHEY, CDR2 SVGAGI. The CDR3 contains 13 residues. The CDR3 nucleotides are TGTGCCAGCACGCCTGGGGGGGCGGGTGGCTACACCTTC. The encoded protein is CASTPGGAGGYTF.

The table lists this clone with a count of one. The chain employs TRBV3-1 (or the pseudogene TRBV3-2) and TRBJ2-4; a weak D match, TRBD1 (6 bases). Trimming stripped 2 bases from V and 6 bases from J, with 8 bases between. CDR3 length: 13 residues. CDR1 and CDR2 (germline): LGHDT, YNNKEL (reference sequence). The CDR3 DNA follows: TGTGCCAGCAGCCAAACAGGGCCAAACATTCAGTACTTC. This encodes CASSQTGPNIQYF.

This clone was seen just once. The chain couples TRBV5-1 to TRBJ2-2; 9 bases are a match to TRBD1. Trimming cost V 0 bases and J 1 base; bases outside gene matches: 1. This CDR3 is 16 amino acids long. Germline V gives CDR1 SGHRS, CDR2 YFSETQ. As DNA, the CDR3 is TGCGCCAGCAGCTTGGGGGACAGGGAGAACACCGGGGAGCTGTTTTTT. This gives the protein CASSLGDRENTGELFF.

This clone was seen only once. This chain connects TRBV7-8 to TRBJ2-7, with D tentatively TRBD2 (5 bases). CDR3 length: 16 residues. Trimming shortened V by 1 base and J by 5 bases, and 18 bases separated the two germline ends. CDR1 and CDR2 from the germline V gene are SGHVS and FQNEAQ. The CDR3 protein is CASSLVPGTNGDEQYF. The CDR3 nucleotides read TGTGCCAGCAGCTTAGTCCCGGGAACGAATGGAGACGAGCAGTACTTC.

The chain has TRBV6-2 or TRBV6-3 and TRBJ1-2; D is perhaps TRBD1 (6 bases). Germline CDR1 is MNHEY and CDR2 is SVGEGT. Deletions cut 4 bases from V and 0 bases from J, with 12 bases between. The CDR3 runs 15 residues. The CDR3 DNA follows: TGTGCCAGCAGTTCCTACAGGGAAGCTAACTATGGCTACACCTTC. This sequence encodes CASSSYREANYGYTF.